The clone carrying this TCR beta chain was detected a few times. Its specificity is not known. TCRdb reprocessed the RT-PCR reads with MiXCR, giving one entry per CDR3 protein. The sample shows about 500,000 distinct CDR3 sequences, more than 15% of them seen only once. The CDR3 covers 16 residues. CDR1 is MNHEY, CDR2 SVGEGT, per germline. The trim removed 2 bases at V and 4 bases at J, leaving 2 bases unmatched. This sample stems from a study of response to subunit inactivated influenza vaccine. Study findings and constraints: Few additional T cells are recruited per seasonal influenza vaccination, authors suggested.

The sample was CD4+ T cells sorted from PBMCs, taken 23 months after vaccination. The TCR sequence derives from a man aged 50-75 years who received an inactivated influenza vaccine. This chain connects TRBV6-2 or TRBV6-3 to TRBJ2-2; TRBD1 aligns across 12 bases. The CDR3 region is CASSYLGQGATGELFF. The CDR3 coding sequence is TGTGCCAGCAGTTACCTGGGACAGGGGGCCACCGGGGAGCTGTTTTTT.